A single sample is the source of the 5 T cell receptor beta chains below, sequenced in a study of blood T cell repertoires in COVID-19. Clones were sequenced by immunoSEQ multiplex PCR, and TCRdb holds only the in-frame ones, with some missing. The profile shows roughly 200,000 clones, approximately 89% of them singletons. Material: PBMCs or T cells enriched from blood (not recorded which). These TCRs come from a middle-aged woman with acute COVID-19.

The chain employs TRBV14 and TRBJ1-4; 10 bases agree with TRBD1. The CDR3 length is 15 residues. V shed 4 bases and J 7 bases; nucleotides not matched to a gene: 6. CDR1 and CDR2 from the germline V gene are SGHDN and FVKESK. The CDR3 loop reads CASSPRRDRGEKLFF. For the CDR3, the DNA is TGTGCCAGCAGCCCCCGGCGGGACAGGGGTGAAAAACTGTTTTTT. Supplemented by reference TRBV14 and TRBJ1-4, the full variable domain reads EAGVTQFPSHSVIEKGQTVTLRCDPISGHDNLYWYRRVMGKEIKFLLHFVKESKQDESGMPNNRFLAERTGGTYSTLKVQPAELEDSGVYFCASSPRRDRGEKLFFGSGTQLSVL.

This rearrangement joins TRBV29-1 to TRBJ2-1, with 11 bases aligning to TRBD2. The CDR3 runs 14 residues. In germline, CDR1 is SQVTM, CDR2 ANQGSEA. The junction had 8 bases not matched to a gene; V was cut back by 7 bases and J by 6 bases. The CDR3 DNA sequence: TGCAGCGACCGAACTAGCGGGAGTAGCAATGAGCAGTTCTTC. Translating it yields CSDRTSGSSNEQFF.

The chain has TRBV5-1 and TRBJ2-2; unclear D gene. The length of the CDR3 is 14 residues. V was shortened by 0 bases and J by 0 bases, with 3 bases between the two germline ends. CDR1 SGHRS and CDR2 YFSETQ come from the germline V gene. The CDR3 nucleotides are TGCGCCAGCAGCTTGGTAGCGAACACCGGGGAGCTGTTTTTT. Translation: CASSLVANTGELFF.

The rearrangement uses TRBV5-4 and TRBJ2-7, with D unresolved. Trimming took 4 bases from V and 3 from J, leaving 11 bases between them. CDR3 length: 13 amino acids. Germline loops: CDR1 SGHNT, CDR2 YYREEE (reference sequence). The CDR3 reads CASSLPESYEQYF. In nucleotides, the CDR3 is TGTGCCAGCAGCCTACCGGAGAGCTACGAGCAGTACTTC.

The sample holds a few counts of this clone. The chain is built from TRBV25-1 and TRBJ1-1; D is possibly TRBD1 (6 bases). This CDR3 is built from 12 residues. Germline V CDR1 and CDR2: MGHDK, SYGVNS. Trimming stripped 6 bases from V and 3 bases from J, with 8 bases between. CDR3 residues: CASRDRYTEAFF. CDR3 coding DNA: TGTGCCAGCAGAGACAGGTACACTGAAGCTTTCTTT.